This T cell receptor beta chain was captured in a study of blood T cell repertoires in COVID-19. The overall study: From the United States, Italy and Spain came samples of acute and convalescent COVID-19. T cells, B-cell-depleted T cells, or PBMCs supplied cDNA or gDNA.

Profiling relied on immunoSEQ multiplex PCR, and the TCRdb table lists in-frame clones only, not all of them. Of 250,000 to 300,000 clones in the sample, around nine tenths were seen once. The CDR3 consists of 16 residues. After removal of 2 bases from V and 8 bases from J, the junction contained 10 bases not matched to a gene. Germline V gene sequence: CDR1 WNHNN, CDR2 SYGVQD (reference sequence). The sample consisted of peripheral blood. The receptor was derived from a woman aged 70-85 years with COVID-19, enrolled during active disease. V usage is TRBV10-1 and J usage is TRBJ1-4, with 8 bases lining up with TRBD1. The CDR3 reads CASSEIWTGLVEKLFF. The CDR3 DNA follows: TGCGCCAGCAGTGAGATATGGACAGGGCTGGTGGAAAAACTGTTTTTT.